Each of the 15 T cell receptor beta chains below was sequenced from the same sample in a study of PD-1 blockade in classical Hodgkin lymphoma (dated by TCRdb to 2018 to 2020). What the time point label conveys for this sample: cycle 2 day 1 (C2D1) of nivolumab. All trial patients had relapsed after autologous stem cell transplantation, with cohorts A, B and C differing in prior brentuximab vedotin exposure. The method behind the library was the immunoSEQ multiplex PCR assay. TCRdb took over this immuneACCESS table, retaining in-frame rearrangements with V and J assigned. Such tables are incomplete; in checked studies, under half of the missing clones stem from an unresolved V gene, and the remainder is unexplained. In all, the sample holds under 60,000 clones, and 73% of those were seen once. Together, the top ten hold about 15% of the sample. The sequences come from peripheral blood mononuclear cells (PBMCs), collected before the second cycle of nivolumab. The receptor set was obtained from a human donor with classical Hodgkin lymphoma.

The rearrangement joins TRBV11-2 to TRBJ2-7, with TRBD1 identical over 8 bases. The CDR3 consists of 14 residues. The V gene end was trimmed by 1 base and the J gene end by 6 bases; junction bases not matched to a gene: 5. Germline assignment: CDR1 SGHAT and CDR2 FQNNGV. CDR3 DNA: TGTGCCAGCAGCTTAGGACAGGGGATTAGCGAGCAGTACTTC. This codes for CASSLGQGISEQYF.

This chain links TRBV27 with TRBJ1-5; TRBD1 matches at 9 bases. V gave up 6 bases and J gave up 7 bases; unmatched junction bases: 16. The length of the CDR3 is 17 residues. CDR1 is MNHEY and CDR2 is SMNVEV in the germline V gene (reference sequence). This CDR3 is CASSLGAGTGSDQPQHF. DNA of the CDR3: TGTGCCAGCAGCCTGGGTGCCGGGACAGGGTCCGACCAGCCCCAGCATTTT.

The gene calls are TRBV27 and TRBJ1-1; TRBD1 is a possible D gene (5 bases). The germline V and J ends were trimmed by 5 bases and 3 bases, with 16 bases remaining between them. Germline lookup yields CDR1 MNHEY and CDR2 SMNVEV (reference sequence). The CDR3 loop spans 15 amino acids. This chain's CDR3 is CASSHRAWGDTEAFF. DNA of the CDR3: TGTGCCAGCAGTCACCGGGCCTGGGGGGACACTGAAGCTTTCTTT.

The rearrangement joins TRBV6-5 to TRBJ1-5; no clear D gene. The CDR3 contains 13 residues. The V gene's germline CDR1 is MNHEY and CDR2 SVGAGI. The ends were cut back, 2 bases at V and 6 bases at J, with 8 bases in the middle. The CDR3 sequence: CASSYASAQPQHF. Here the CDR3 DNA reads TGTGCCAGCAGTTACGCCTCAGCTCAGCCCCAGCATTTT.

J is TRBJ2-3 and V is TRBV27, with 7 bases aligning to TRBD1. Germline CDR1 is MNHEY and CDR2 is SMNVEV (reference sequence). This CDR3 region has 15 residues. After removal of 2 bases from V and 4 bases from J, the junction contained 6 bases not matched to a gene. DNA of the CDR3: TGTGCCAGCAGTTTAACCCCGACAGGGTCAGATACGCAGTATTTT. Translation gives CASSLTPTGSDTQYF.

This clone occurred a few times. V and J are TRBV7-2 and TRBJ2-3, with 10 nucleotides matching TRBD1. The CDR3 length is 15 residues. The germline V gene encodes CDR1 SGHTA and CDR2 FQGNSA. V lost 1 base, J lost 5 bases, and 3 bases stayed unmatched. The CDR3 is CASSLGGQGLDTQYF. The CDR3 DNA is TGTGCCAGCAGCTTAGGGGGACAGGGGTTAGATACGCAGTATTTT.

The chain carries TRBV7-3 and TRBJ2-2, with D unclear. The CDR3 totals 15 residues. V lost 2 bases and J lost 0, with 7 bases in between. Germline CDR1 and CDR2: SGHTA and FQGTGA. In DNA, the CDR3 is TGTGCCAGCAGCTTAGGCCACCCGAACACCGGGGAGCTGTTTTTT. This codes for CASSLGHPNTGELFF.

The chain is built from TRBV30 and TRBJ2-1; no reliable D call. The germline CDR1 and CDR2 sequences are GTSNPN and SVGIG (reference sequence). The CDR3 extends over 13 amino acids. V was shortened by 4 bases and J by 2 bases, with 9 bases between the two germline ends. CDR3 sequence reads: CAWNLGPYNEQFF. The DNA for the CDR3 is TGTGCCTGGAATCTAGGTCCCTACAATGAGCAGTTCTTC.

The genes are TRBV11-1 and TRBJ2-1; 9 positions match TRBD1. The J segment lost 0 bases and the V segment lost 1 base, leaving 10 bases of the junction unmatched. Per germline, CDR1 SGHAT and CDR2 FQDESV (reference sequence). The CDR3 sequence is 19 residues long. CDR3 nucleotide sequence: TGTGCCAGCAGCTTAGTGGGTGGGACAGGGAAGGGCTCCTACAATGAGCAGTTCTTC. It is translated as CASSLVGGTGKGSYNEQFF.

The chain carries TRBV5-1 and TRBJ2-7, with 10 bases that match TRBD2. V trimming: 0 bases; J trimming: 3 bases; junction bases outside the gene matches: 6. The length of the CDR3 is 16 residues. CDR1 and CDR2 (germline): SGHRS, YFSETQ. Here the CDR3 DNA reads TGCGCCAGCAGCTTGGCCCTGTCTAGCGGGAGCTACGAGCAGTACTTC. It codes for CASSLALSSGSYEQYF.

The chain joins TRBV5-1 to TRBJ2-4; 8 bases align to TRBD1. Germline CDR1 reads SGHRS; CDR2 reads YFSETQ. CDR3 length equals 15 residues. The V segment lost 2 bases and the J segment 3 bases; nucleotides outside the gene matches: 4. The CDR3 DNA sequence: TGCGCCAGCAGCTTCCAGGGGGCAGGCAAAAACATTCAGTACTTC. This gives the protein CASSFQGAGKNIQYF.

This clone was observed a handful of times. This sequence joins TRBV7-9 and TRBJ1-4; 10 bases are shared with TRBD1. The ends lost 6 bases at V and 3 bases at J; junction bases unmatched: 7. This CDR3 spans 16 amino acids. CDR1 and CDR2 from the germline V gene are SEHNR and FQNEAQ (reference sequence). The chain's CDR3 is CASRRGQGNANEKLFF. The CDR3 bases are TGTGCCAGCAGGAGGGGACAGGGGAATGCTAATGAAAAACTGTTTTTT.

J is TRBJ1-2 and V is TRBV6-6; 7 bases fit TRBD1. Per germline, CDR1 MNHNY and CDR2 SVGAGI (reference sequence). This CDR3 region has 12 residues. Trimming at V came to 4 bases and at J to 8 bases, leaving 4 bases not matched to a gene. CDR3 coding DNA: TGTGCCAGCAGTTGGGACAGTCGGGGCTACACCTTC. Encoded protein: CASSWDSRGYTF.

The chain uses TRBV30 and TRBJ1-1; TRBD1 might be the D (6 bases). V was trimmed by 0 bases and J by 4 bases, leaving 9 bases between them. Germline-derived CDR1 and CDR2 are GTSNPN and SVGIG (reference sequence). CDR3 length equals 13 residues. CDR3 nucleotide sequence: TGTGCCTGGAGTGTACAGGGATTCACTGAAGCTTTCTTT. It translates to CAWSVQGFTEAFF.

This chain joins TRBV9 and TRBJ1-3; D is uncertain. The CDR3 consists of 17 residues. The ends were cut back, 5 bases at V and 0 bases at J, with 18 bases in the middle. Germline lookup yields CDR1 SGDLS and CDR2 YYNGEE. The CDR3 loop reads CASSRIDDVSSGNTIYF. For the CDR3, the DNA is TGTGCCAGCAGTCGTATCGATGACGTTAGCTCTGGAAACACCATATATTTT.